These 29 T cell receptor beta chains came from one sample sequenced in a study of CD8 T cells in ankylosing spondylitis. TCRdb itself ran the 5' RACE reads through MiXCR, one entry per CDR3 protein. Found here are around 220,000 distinct CDR3 sequences, under 12% of them singletons; the top ten hold about 19%. The source material was blood, either unsorted or a sorted T cell fraction (not recorded which). All receptors come from a male donor with ankylosing spondylitis or in good health (not recorded which).

This clonotype has ten or more counts. V gene TRBV12-3 or TRBV12-4 combines with J gene TRBJ2-1; D assignment may be TRBD1 or TRBD2 (5 bases each). V lost 6 bases and J lost 6, with 15 bases in between. This CDR3 comprises 14 residues. In DNA form, the CDR3 reads TGTGCCAGCAGCTCCCGGGGCCCACCCAATGAGCAGTTCTTC. Translated: CASSSRGPPNEQFF.

This clonotype appeared many times. The chain joins TRBV27 to TRBJ2-1; TRBD1 matches 10 bases. The CDR3 consists of 13 residues. Germline trimming cut 5 bases from V and 10 bases from J; bases unmatched to any gene: 5. Germline CDR1 is MNHEY and CDR2 is SMNVEV (reference sequence). The CDR3 coding sequence is TGTGCCAGCAGTGGAGGACAGGGGGTGGAGCAGTTCTTC. This gives the protein CASSGGQGVEQFF.

This clonotype was seen repeatedly, ten times or more. This chain connects TRBV12-3 or TRBV12-4 to TRBJ2-3; 9 bases fit TRBD2. J lost 1 base, V lost 3 bases, and 5 bases had no gene match. The CDR3 has 16 residues. Here the CDR3 DNA reads TGTGCCAGCAGTTTTTCTAGCGGGGACCGCACAGATACGCAGTATTTT. Translation gives CASSFSSGDRTDTQYF.

V usage is TRBV7-8 and J usage is TRBJ2-3, with 10 bases identical to TRBD2. CDR1 and CDR2 from the germline V gene are SGHVS and FQNEAQ. The V segment lost 7 bases and the J segment 4 bases; nucleotides outside the gene matches: 8. This CDR3 comprises 15 residues. CDR3 sequence reads: CASKPSGGLADTQYF. CDR3 DNA: TGTGCCAGCAAGCCTAGCGGGGGCCTGGCAGATACGCAGTATTTT.

This clonotype was counted a few times. This rearrangement joins TRBV29-1 to TRBJ2-1, with D possibly matching TRBD2 (5 bases). This CDR3 region has 11 residues. CDR1 SQVTM and CDR2 ANQGSEA come from the germline V gene. The V end was cut by 4 bases, the J end by 9 bases, with 10 bases between. The CDR3 nucleotides are TGCAGCGTTGGAAGAGGGAGTGAGCAGTTCTTC. This translates into CSVGRGSEQFF.

This chain joins TRBV5-1 and TRBJ1-5; a weak D match, TRBD1 (6 bases). Trimming took off 2 bases at V and 3 bases at J, with 12 bases between the two ends. The CDR3 is 15 residues long. Per germline, CDR1 SGHRS and CDR2 YFSETQ. CDR3 nucleotides: TGCGCCAGCAGCTTAACAGGGTCCGCCAATCAGCCCCAGCATTTT. Its translation: CASSLTGSANQPQHF.

This clonotype was counted a few times. Here the CDR3 reads CASSLAQSSGTQYF. DNA for the CDR3: TGCGCCAGCAGCTTGGCACAGTCCAGCGGGACCCAGTACTTC. The V and J genes are TRBV5-1 and TRBJ2-5, with D maybe TRBD2 (5 bases). From germline, CDR1 is SGHRS and CDR2 YFSETQ. The CDR3 is made up of 14 amino acids. The V and J ends lost 0 bases and 7 bases respectively, with 13 bases between them.

The chain is built from TRBV6-5 and TRBJ2-3; 8 bases line up with TRBD2. CDR1 is MNHEY, CDR2 SVGAGI, per germline. The CDR3 is made up of 17 amino acids. V shed 4 bases, J shed 5 bases, and the junction held 14 bases outside the gene matches. In nucleotides, the CDR3 is TGTGCCAGCAGTTCCCTTGACTATAGCGGGGTTTTAGATACGCAGTATTTT. The encoded protein is CASSSLDYSGVLDTQYF.

The table lists this clonotype with many counts. The chain employs TRBV20-1 and TRBJ2-3; D may correspond to TRBD1 or TRBD2 (6 bases each). The CDR3 loop spans 14 amino acids. Germline V gives CDR1 DFQATT, CDR2 SNEGSKA (reference sequence). V was pared by 6 bases and J by 5 bases, with 18 bases between. The CDR3 protein is CSARKGGGIDTQYF. CDR3 DNA: TGCAGTGCCCGGAAGGGGGGAGGTATAGATACGCAGTATTTT.

This clonotype was recorded at least ten times. The rearrangement joins TRBV28 to TRBJ2-1, with D uncertain. Per the germline V gene, CDR1 is MDHEN and CDR2 is SYDVKM. Between the trimmed V and J ends, which lost 6 bases and 0 bases, there was a span of 18 bases. This CDR3 comprises 17 residues. Here the CDR3 reads CASSHLRRQSSYNEQFF. For the CDR3, the DNA is TGTGCCAGCAGCCACCTTCGTCGGCAGAGCTCCTACAATGAGCAGTTCTTC.

The chain uses TRBV11-2 and TRBJ2-3; D could derive from TRBD1 or TRBD2 (6 bases each). CDR1 is SGHAT, CDR2 FQNNGV, per germline. This CDR3 region has 19 residues. Trimming removed 4 bases at V and 2 bases at J, with 25 bases between. DNA of the CDR3: TGTGCCAGCAGCTCACGCCGATCCGGGGGCCCGAACCCCACAGATACGCAGTATTTT. Protein: CASSSRRSGGPNPTDTQYF. The whole variable domain, remainder taken from reference TRBV11-2 and TRBJ2-3, is EAGVAQSPRYKIIEKRQSVAFWCNPISGHATLYWYQQILGQGPKLLIQFQNNGVVDDSQLPKDRFSAERLKGVDSTLKIQPAKLEDSAVYLCASSSRRSGGPNPTDTQYFGPGTRLTVL.

This clonotype appeared many times. The chain employs TRBV12-3 or TRBV12-4 and TRBJ2-3; D gene unclear. CDR3 length equals 15 residues. V was trimmed by 1 base and J by 2 bases, leaving 10 bases between them. CDR3 sequence: CASSLGAEDTDTQYF. In DNA, the CDR3 is TGTGCCAGCAGTTTAGGGGCAGAGGACACAGATACGCAGTATTTT.

This clonotype has ten or more counts. The chain carries TRBV7-2 and TRBJ1-1; TRBD1 agrees at 7 bases. V dropped 4 bases and J dropped 4; count of bases not matched to a gene: 6. In germline, CDR1 is SGHTA, CDR2 FQGNSA. There are 14 residues in the CDR3. The CDR3 nucleotides read TGTGCCAGCAGCTCAATAGGGGGCCGCACTGAAGCTTTCTTT. This translates into CASSSIGGRTEAFF.

Ten or more counts support this clonotype. This chain connects TRBV6-1 to TRBJ1-5; 7 nucleotides line up with TRBD1. Germline assignment: CDR1 MNHNS and CDR2 SASEGT. V lost 5 bases to trimming and J lost 6 bases; unmatched junction nucleotides: 7. This CDR3 spans 14 amino acids. CDR3 nucleotides: TGTGCCAGCAGTCTGGACAGGAGATTTCAGCCCCAGCATTTT. It specifies CASSLDRRFQPQHF.

This clonotype was counted many times. This chain uses TRBV7-2 with TRBJ2-1, with D hard to call. The V end was cut by 0 bases, the J end by 5 bases, with 14 bases between. In germline, CDR1 is SGHTA, CDR2 FQGNSA. The CDR3 consists of 16 residues. This CDR3 reads CASSLAPQAHNNEQFF. CDR3 bases: TGTGCCAGCAGCTTAGCTCCCCAGGCCCATAACAATGAGCAGTTCTTC.

The table lists this clonotype with a count of one. A read error may be the cause here, since a much bigger clone is one base away. V usage is TRBV20-1 and J usage is TRBJ1-5; unclear D gene. The V gene's germline CDR1 is DFQATT and CDR2 SNEGSKA (reference sequence). The length of the CDR3 is 12 residues. Written as DNA, the CDR3 is TGCCGTGCTAGCTTCGGCGGACAGCCCCAGCATTTT. Translating it yields CRASFGGQPQHF.

This clonotype was observed a handful of times. This rearrangement joins TRBV28 to TRBJ1-3, with D possibly TRBD1 on 6 matching bases. Trimming stripped 2 bases from V and 0 bases from J, with 11 bases between. This CDR3 is 16 amino acids long. Germline CDR1 and CDR2: MDHEN and SYDVKM. This chain's CDR3 is CASSLPTGPSGNTIYF. The CDR3 DNA sequence: TGTGCCAGCAGTTTACCGACAGGTCCCTCTGGAAACACCATATATTTT.

This clonotype has a count of ten or more. The chain is built from TRBV10-3 and TRBJ2-1, with D perhaps matching TRBD1 (5 bases). V lost 2 bases and J 4 bases, leaving 18 bases between the germline ends. This CDR3 is built from 17 residues. CDR1 and CDR2 (germline): ENHRY, SYGVKD. The CDR3 DNA reads TGTGCCATCAGTGAGATTGAAAAGTGGCAGGGTTACAATGAGCAGTTCTTC. It specifies CAISEIEKWQGYNEQFF.

This chain connects TRBV11-2 to TRBJ2-2; no definite D call. CDR1 is SGHAT and CDR2 is FQNNGV in the germline V gene. CDR3 size: 13 residues. With 2 bases removed from V and 8 bases from J, the gap between germline ends came to 9 bases. DNA for the CDR3: TGTGCCAGCAGCTTAATCGGTGTGGGGGAGCTGTTTTTT. Translation gives CASSLIGVGELFF.

This clonotype appeared many times. This chain connects TRBV7-2 to TRBJ1-4; D perhaps matches TRBD1 (5 bases). The CDR3 has 13 residues. Trimming stripped 1 base from V and 10 bases from J, with 10 bases between. Germline lookup yields CDR1 SGHTA and CDR2 FQGNSA. In DNA form, the CDR3 reads TGTGCCAGCAGCTTAGGAACAGGTGGAAAACTGTTTTTT. This gives the protein CASSLGTGGKLFF.

This chain connects TRBV11-2 to TRBJ2-7; 14 positions match TRBD2. Per germline, CDR1 SGHAT and CDR2 FQNNGV. The J segment lost 0 bases and the V segment lost 3 bases, leaving 7 bases of the junction unmatched. The CDR3 sequence is 18 residues long. The CDR3 is CASSLSTSGGVSSYEQYF. CDR3 DNA: TGTGCCAGCAGCTTGTCGACTAGCGGGGGGGTCTCCTCCTACGAGCAGTACTTC.

The sample holds many counts of this clonotype. The chain joins TRBV6-5 to TRBJ1-5; the D is unclear. V lost 0 bases, J lost 0 bases, and 6 bases lay in between. Germline CDR1 and CDR2: MNHEY and SVGAGI. CDR3 length: 15 residues. CDR3 coding DNA: TGTGCCAGCAGTTACTCGCGCGGTAGCAATCAGCCCCAGCATTTT. Translating gives CASSYSRGSNQPQHF.

There are a few counts of this clonotype. The chain carries TRBV12-3 or TRBV12-4 and TRBJ1-5, with D perhaps matching TRBD1 (5 bases). This CDR3 has 14 residues. Trimming removed 7 bases at V and 2 bases at J, with 12 bases between. The CDR3 coding sequence is TGTGCCAGCACCTATCGGGGACGCAATCAGCCCCAGCATTTT. Amino acid sequence: CASTYRGRNQPQHF.

This clonotype was seen ten or more times. This sequence joins TRBV7-3 and TRBJ2-2; 7 positions match TRBD1. Unmatched junction bases numbered 6, after V lost 5 bases and J lost 0 bases. The CDR3 is 16 residues long. Per the germline V gene, CDR1 is SGHTA and CDR2 is FQGTGA. CDR3 in amino acids: CASSLQGPANTGELFF. The DNA of the CDR3 is TGTGCCAGCAGCCTACAGGGGCCGGCGAACACCGGGGAGCTGTTTTTT.

This clonotype was detected ten times or more. The J gene is TRBJ1-2, the V gene TRBV5-6; D not resolved. The CDR3 consists of 16 residues. Germline lookup yields CDR1 SGHDT and CDR2 YYEEEE. V dropped 1 base and J dropped 1 base, with 14 bases sitting between them. The CDR3, as DNA: TGTGCCAGCAGCTTGAAGCCCAGGAGAATTAACTATGGCTACACCTTC. Protein product: CASSLKPRRINYGYTF.

This clonotype was counted a few times. A much larger clone lies a single base off, so this may be a read error. The chain couples TRBV5-1 to TRBJ1-6; D uncertain. Trimming removed 0 bases at V and 0 bases at J, with 7 bases between. The CDR3 runs 16 residues. Germline CDR1 SGHRS, CDR2 YFSETQ. The CDR3 region is CASSLGESSYNSPLHF. As DNA, the CDR3 is TGCGCCAGCAGCTTGGGTGAGAGCTCCTATAATTCACCCCTCCACTTT. Looking up the rest from reference TRBV5-1 and TRBJ1-6 gives the full variable domain: KAGVTQTPRYLIKTRGQQVTLSCSPISGHRSVSWYQQTPGQGLQFLFEYFSETQRNKGNFPGRFSGRQFSNSRSEMNVSTLELGDSALYLCASSLGESSYNSPLHFGNGTRLTVT.

This clonotype was detected many times. The V call is TRBV28, the J call TRBJ2-3, with 12 bases matching TRBD2. Germline V gives CDR1 MDHEN, CDR2 SYDVKM. This CDR3 has 16 residues. Germline trimming cut 4 bases from V and 4 bases from J; bases unmatched to any gene: 6. CDR3 residues: CASSSLAGGPSDTQYF. The CDR3 nucleotides are TGTGCCAGCAGTTCCCTAGCGGGGGGGCCCTCAGATACGCAGTATTTT.

This clonotype was counted between two and nine times. The gene calls are TRBV6-5 and TRBJ2-7, with D unclear. CDR3 size: 14 residues. Germline assignment: CDR1 MNHEY and CDR2 SVGAGI. The ends were cut back, 0 bases at V and 2 bases at J, with 8 bases in the middle. CDR3 nucleotide sequence: TGTGCCAGCAGTTACTCGTCCGCCCCCTACGAGCAGTACTTC. Translated: CASSYSSAPYEQYF.

This clonotype appeared a few times. The V call is TRBV5-1, the J call TRBJ2-1; TRBD1 matches at 7 bases. CDR1 SGHRS and CDR2 YFSETQ come from the germline V gene. This CDR3 has 15 residues. J lost 2 bases, V lost 4 bases, and 6 bases had no gene match. The CDR3 nucleotides are TGCGCCAGCAGCGCGCAGGGACAGACCTACAATGAGCAGTTCTTC. Protein: CASSAQGQTYNEQFF. The whole variable domain, filled in from reference TRBV5-1 and TRBJ2-1, reads KAGVTQTPRYLIKTRGQQVTLSCSPISGHRSVSWYQQTPGQGLQFLFEYFSETQRNKGNFPGRFSGRQFSNSRSEMNVSTLELGDSALYLCASSAQGQTYNEQFFGPGTRLTVL.